Here is one TCR beta chain with its context. This record belongs to a study of blood T cell repertoires in COVID-19. For the study at large: The cDNA or gDNA used as material had been derived from T cells, B-cell-depleted T cells, or PBMCs.

Profiled with immunoSEQ multiplex PCR; TCRdb holds only in-frame clones, not every one. The repertoire consists of approximately 200,000 clones, with 85% occurring once and the leading ten covering roughly 20%. Sequenced material: PBMCs or T cells enriched from blood (not recorded which). This clonotype was obtained from a man aged 40-49 years who had recovered from COVID-19.

DNA for the CDR3: TGCAGCGTTGAGAGGGACAGGGGAAATTTGAATGAGCAGTTCTTC. It is translated as CSVERDRGNLNEQFF. V usage is TRBV29-1 and J usage is TRBJ2-1; 10 bases match TRBD1. The CDR3 is made up of 15 amino acids. The V gene end was trimmed by 3 bases and the J gene end by 7 bases; junction bases not matched to a gene: 9. Germline CDR1 reads SQVTM; CDR2 reads ANQGSEA.